This TCR beta chain was profiled in a study of regulatory T cells in long-lasting Graves disease. General observations from the study: Persistent disease was characterized by preferential usage of TRBV28, TRBJ1-2 and TRBJ2-5. Newly diagnosed patients had higher TCR diversity than persistent Graves' patients did.

Remarks on this clonotype: Its specificity is unknown.

Time point specified: newly diagnosed GD, antithyroid drugs for less than 3 months. Preparation of the TCR library used RNA extracted from PBMCs. Germline lookup yields CDR1 SGHRS and CDR2 YFSETQ. V dropped 4 bases and J dropped 3 bases, with 22 bases sitting between them. This CDR3 comprises 17 residues. Construction of TCR beta libraries relied on iRepertoire HTBI primers and on Arm-PCR targeting CDR3 regions. TCRdb called the multiplex PCR reads again in MiXCR, with one record for every CDR3 protein. The table has 450,000 to 650,000 distinct CDR3 sequences, about 16% seen once. The data also belong to a second study, concerning T cells in Graves' hyperthyroidism and ophthalmopathy. This second study says: Hyperthyroidism of Graves' type that showed no ophthalmopathy progression within 18 months was stable.

This sample comprised peripheral blood mononuclear cells (PBMCs), obtained at new diagnosis, from a patient treated with antithyroid drugs. This TCR derives from a middle-aged woman with Graves disease. The chain joins TRBV5-1 to TRBJ1-2; D is unclear. The CDR3 DNA is TGCGCCAGCAGCCCTCTTCCCACGGACCTCCTTGACTATGGCTACACCTTC. Amino acid sequence: CASSPLPTDLLDYGYTF.